The 5 T cell receptor beta chains below come from one sample, sequenced in a study of T cells in Graves' hyperthyroidism and ophthalmopathy. The investigators amplified TCR beta CDR3 regions from RNA transcripts. HTBI primers drove first-round RT-PCR of the TCR CDR3. Using its own MiXCR run on the multiplex PCR reads, TCRdb lists one record per CDR3 protein. The data show approximately 520,000 distinct CDR3 sequences, about a fifth seen once. The sequencing sample was made of blood. All receptors derive from a man younger than 35 with Graves' hyperthyroidism.

CDR3 nucleotide sequence: TGTGCCAGCAGGAATCTAGCGGGAGATGACTACGAGCAGTACTTC. Its translation: CASRNLAGDDYEQYF. The rearrangement links TRBV6-1 to TRBJ2-7, with 10 positions matching TRBD2. The CDR3 sequence is 15 residues long. In germline, CDR1 is MNHNS, CDR2 SASEGT. The trim removed 6 bases at V and 3 bases at J, leaving 8 bases unmatched.

The V call is TRBV4-1, the J call TRBJ2-2; D remains ambiguous. The CDR3 is 16 residues long. Trimming left V 7 bases short and J 0 bases short, with 15 bases between. The V gene's germline CDR1 is MGHRA and CDR2 YSYEKL. The CDR3 DNA reads TGCGCCAGCACCAAGAGCGAGCTCGCGAACACCGGGGAGCTGTTTTTT. Residues: CASTKSELANTGELFF.

This chain connects TRBV11-2 to TRBJ2-7, with a weak D call TRBD1 (6 bases). V lost 8 bases to trimming and J lost 3 bases, with 17 bases between them. This CDR3 is built from 14 residues. The germline V gene encodes CDR1 SGHAT and CDR2 FQNNGV. The CDR3 nucleotides read TGTGCCAGCGGCCCCATACAGGGCCTCTACGAGCAGTACTTC. It yields the protein CASGPIQGLYEQYF.

There are a few counts of this clonotype. A much larger clone differs by one base, so this may be a read error. This sequence joins TRBV29-1 and TRBJ1-1; no definite D call. CDR3 size: 15 residues. Germline V gives CDR1 SQVTM, CDR2 ANQGSEA. The CDR3 is CSVVALAAQNTEASF. CDR3 DNA: TGCAGCGTTGTAGCTTTGGCGGCACAGAACACTGAAGCTTCCTTT.

In nucleotides, the CDR3 is TGTGCCAGCAGCGCCGATGTTAACACTGAAGCTTTCTTT. It codes for CASSADVNTEAFF. This chain connects TRBV9 to TRBJ1-1; D remains ambiguous. Germline lookup yields CDR1 SGDLS and CDR2 YYNGEE. With 3 bases removed from V and 2 bases from J, the gap between germline ends came to 8 bases. The CDR3 is 13 amino acids.